This T cell receptor (beta chain) was recovered during a study of CD8 T cells in Susac syndrome. Findings and limits, study-wide: The authors acknowledged that the study's TCR sequencing and HLA analysis involved relatively few individuals.

The CDR3 covers 14 residues. The germline V and J ends were trimmed by 11 bases and 2 bases, with 16 bases remaining between them. Germline CDR1 is LNHDA and CDR2 is SQIVND (reference sequence). TCR beta sequencing covered blood CD8+ and CD4+ T cells. The healthy controls were matched to patients by age and sex. The authors reverse transcribed roughly 0.5 to 1 ug RNA with random hexamers. Across 54 Vbeta and 13 Jbeta, TCR beta CDR3 was amplified with immunoSEQ multiplex PCR. TCRdb fed the immunoSEQ multiplex PCR reads into MiXCR, producing one record per CDR3 protein. The top ten hold approximately 0.14% of the sample, which has 150,000 to 200,000 distinct CDR3 sequences, roughly 93% seen once. In the case of this clonotype: Its antigen is not identified.

Sequenced sample: CD4+ T cells from PBMCs. The rearrangement joins TRBV19 to TRBJ2-4; D might be TRBD2 (6 bases). This TCR was sampled from a human donor in good health. The CDR3 DNA reads TGTGCCTGCAGGGCCCGGGAGTCCAAAAACATTCAGTACTTC. Its protein product is CACRARESKNIQYF.